This TCR beta chain was profiled in a study of siplizumab effects on memory and regulatory T cells. Overall study results and limits: It seemed that naive T cells were more diverse than memory cells and were major contributors to the alloresponse.

As regards this clone: Its specificity is unknown.

Roughly 9 x 10^4 TCR templates were assayed per sample. TCRdb's copy holds only in-frame clones and misses some; the assay was immunoSEQ multiplex PCR. This repertoire shows tens of thousands of clones, over 80% found once; its top ten account for approximately 3.8%. CDR3 length: 17 amino acids. Germline V CDR1 and CDR2: SGHAT, FQNNGV. Trimming took off 0 bases at V and 2 bases at J, with 14 bases between the two ends. The sequence was obtained from a human donor in good health. The sample was memory CD4+ T cells sorted from blood. The chain joins TRBV11-2 to TRBJ1-5; D may be TRBD1 (6 bases). The CDR3 spells CASSLDRGPGGNQPQHF. The DNA for the CDR3 is TGTGCCAGCAGCTTAGATCGGGGGCCCGGGGGCAATCAGCCCCAGCATTTT.